The 22 T cell receptor beta chains below all came from one sample that was sequenced in a study of blood T cell repertoires in COVID-19. Repertoires were generated with immunoSEQ multiplex PCR, while TCRdb's copy carries only in-frame clones and drops some. The sample contains over 200,000 clones, approximately 90% of which appear only once. Sequencing was done on a sample of peripheral blood. The receptors shown here come from a man younger than 40 with COVID-19, enrolled during active disease.

The V call is TRBV9, the J call TRBJ1-3, with D unresolved. The CDR3 loop spans 16 amino acids. Deletions cut 0 bases from V and 0 bases from J, with 10 bases between. Per the germline V gene, CDR1 is SGDLS and CDR2 is YYNGEE. As DNA, the CDR3 is TGTGCCAGCAGCGTAGAAGCTTTCCGCTCTGGAAACACCATATATTTT. Encoded protein: CASSVEAFRSGNTIYF.

The genes are TRBV5-4 and TRBJ2-7; the match to TRBD1 covers 8 bases. This CDR3 region has 14 residues. Germline V lookup: CDR1 SGHNT, CDR2 YYREEE (reference sequence). Trimming cost V 0 bases and J 3 bases; bases outside gene matches: 2. Here the CDR3 reads CASSLATGGYEQYF. The CDR3 nucleotides read TGTGCCAGCAGCTTGGCAACAGGGGGCTACGAGCAGTACTTC.

The chain employs TRBV5-6 and TRBJ2-2, with TRBD2 as a possible D gene (5 bases). The CDR3 totals 18 residues. V lost 4 bases, J lost 0 bases, and 19 bases lay in between. Germline V gene sequence: CDR1 SGHDT, CDR2 YYEEEE. DNA for the CDR3: TGTGCCAGCAGCCTGGACTTCCTAGACCCTTCGAACACCGGGGAGCTGTTTTTT. This translates into CASSLDFLDPSNTGELFF.

The rearrangement uses TRBV3-1 (or the pseudogene TRBV3-2) and TRBJ1-2, with TRBD1 matching 7 bases. The V gene end was trimmed by 4 bases and the J gene end by 8 bases; junction bases not matched to a gene: 13. In germline, CDR1 is LGHDT, CDR2 YNNKEL (reference sequence). This CDR3 is 15 amino acids long. The CDR3 bases are TGTGCCAGCAGCCTTCGGGACAGTAAGGTCGACGGCTACACCTTC. This codes for CASSLRDSKVDGYTF.

CDR3 amino acids: CASSSQLNTEAFF. The CDR3 DNA is TGTGCCAGCAGCTCACAGCTGAACACTGAAGCTTTCTTT. The chain links TRBV7-2 to TRBJ1-1, with D uncertain. The CDR3 consists of 13 residues. CDR1 SGHTA and CDR2 FQGNSA come from the germline V gene. V gave up 4 bases and J gave up 0 bases, with 6 bases separating them. Full variable domain (missing parts from reference TRBV7-2 and TRBJ1-1): GAGVSQSPSNKVTEKGKDVELRCDPISGHTALYWYRQSLGQGLEFLIYFQGNSAPDKSGLPSDRFSAERTGGSVSTLTIQRTQQEDSAVYLCASSSQLNTEAFFGQGTRLTVV.

V gene TRBV5-1 combines with J gene TRBJ1-1; possibly TRBD1 for D (5 bases). The germline V gene encodes CDR1 SGHRS and CDR2 YFSETQ. CDR3 length equals 12 residues. V lost 0 bases and J 7 bases, leaving 7 bases between the germline ends. This CDR3 reads CASSLEGLEAFF. Written as DNA, the CDR3 is TGCGCCAGCAGCTTGGAGGGACTTGAAGCTTTCTTT.

This clone was seen once. The chain combines TRBV10-2 with TRBJ1-2, with D possibly TRBD1 on 6 matching bases. V was shortened by 6 bases and J by 2 bases, with 13 bases between the two germline ends. CDR3 length: 14 amino acids. Germline assignment: CDR1 WSHSY and CDR2 SAAADI. The CDR3: CASSPNTGNYGYTF. The CDR3, as DNA: TGCGCCAGCAGCCCCAATACAGGGAACTATGGCTACACCTTC.

The rearrangement links TRBV7-3 to TRBJ1-2; 9 positions match TRBD1. The CDR3 contains 15 residues. Looked up from germline, CDR1 is SGHTA and CDR2 is FQGTGA. The ends lost 2 bases at V and 8 bases at J; junction bases unmatched: 9. CDR3: CASSLDAGTGYGYTF. The CDR3 bases are TGTGCCAGCAGCTTAGATGCCGGGACAGGGTACGGCTACACCTTC.

This chain links TRBV20-1 with TRBJ2-3; 9 bases are shared with TRBD2. The germline gives CDR1 DFQATT, CDR2 SNEGSKA (reference sequence). Losses at the gene ends were 3 bases for V and 5 bases for J; bases not matched to a gene: 9. The CDR3 runs 15 residues. The CDR3: CSASKGTSRKDTQYF. Here the CDR3 DNA reads TGCAGTGCTAGTAAAGGGACTAGCCGTAAAGATACGCAGTATTTT.

The chain has TRBV2 and TRBJ2-5; D uncertain. Between the trimmed V and J ends, which lost 1 base and 0 bases, there was a span of 6 bases. The germline CDR1 and CDR2 sequences are SNHLY and FYNNEI. This CDR3 is built from 14 residues. In DNA form, the CDR3 reads TGTGCCAGCAGTGAAGTCTCGTACCAAGAGACCCAGTACTTC. Its protein product is CASSEVSYQETQYF.

V is TRBV29-1 and J is TRBJ1-1; D is perhaps TRBD1 (5 bases). Germline V gene lookup returns CDR1 SQVTM and CDR2 ANQGSEA. Trimming cost V 3 bases and J 7 bases, with 18 bases left between them. The CDR3 is 14 residues long. Here the CDR3 DNA reads TGCAGCGTTGATGCACGAAACAGGAGACTTGAAGCTTTCTTT. Its translation: CSVDARNRRLEAFF.

This chain uses TRBV7-2 with TRBJ2-1; 7 bases map to TRBD2. V lost 2 bases and J lost 4; bases outside the gene matches: 2. This CDR3 comprises 14 residues. Germline V gene data show CDR1 as SGHTA and CDR2 as FQGNSA. CDR3 residues: CASSLSSGYNEQFF. The DNA for the CDR3 is TGTGCCAGCAGCTTATCTAGCGGATACAATGAGCAGTTCTTC.

V and J are TRBV5-1 and TRBJ2-1; 8 bases are shared with TRBD2. V lost 6 bases, J lost 7 bases, and 12 bases stayed unmatched. This CDR3 is 15 amino acids long. Per germline, CDR1 SGHRS and CDR2 YFSETQ. The CDR3 loop reads CASIENSGGRNEQFF. The CDR3 DNA reads TGCGCCAGCATCGAAAACAGCGGGGGCCGTAATGAGCAGTTCTTC.

The chain is built from TRBV9 and TRBJ2-3, with 7 bases identical to TRBD2. The CDR3 extends over 13 amino acids. Germline CDR1 reads SGDLS; CDR2 reads YYNGEE. The ends lost 5 bases at V and 9 bases at J; junction bases unmatched: 9. The CDR3 sequence: CASREADGGTQYF. CDR3 sequence (DNA): TGTGCCAGCAGGGAGGCCGACGGGGGGACGCAGTATTTT.

The chain is built from TRBV7-2 and TRBJ2-4; D perhaps matches TRBD2 (5 bases). The CDR3 contains 14 residues. CDR1 is SGHTA, CDR2 FQGNSA, per germline. The V and J ends lost 5 bases and 1 base respectively, with 9 bases between them. This CDR3 is CASSPPGAKNIQYF. CDR3 bases: TGTGCCAGCAGCCCGCCGGGGGCCAAAAACATTCAGTACTTC.

Written as DNA, the CDR3 is TGTGCCAGCAGCAGGACCTATGCTCTCGCCCTAGCGGAGGACACAGATACGCAGTATTTT. Translation gives CASSRTYALALAEDTDTQYF. The J gene is TRBJ2-3, the V gene TRBV6-6; TRBD2 matches at 7 bases. Unmatched junction bases numbered 23, after V lost 6 bases and J lost 2 bases. Germline assignment: CDR1 MNHNY and CDR2 SVGAGI (reference sequence). CDR3 length equals 20 residues.

As regards this clone: Other DNA sequences within the sample encode an identical CDR3. CDR3 in amino acids: CASSLQGSNQPQHF. The CDR3 coding sequence is TGTGCCAGCAGCCTACAGGGTAGCAATCAGCCCCAGCATTTT. The chain combines TRBV27 with TRBJ1-5, with D possibly TRBD1 on 6 matching bases. CDR3 size: 14 residues. Per the germline V gene, CDR1 is MNHEY and CDR2 is SMNVEV (reference sequence). V was cut by 6 bases and J by 0 bases, with 9 bases left in between.

This clone was found once. The chain combines TRBV29-1 with TRBJ1-4; D is possibly TRBD1 (6 bases). This CDR3 region has 12 residues. Trimming stripped 4 bases from V and 5 bases from J, with 8 bases between. Germline V gene sequence: CDR1 SQVTM, CDR2 ANQGSEA. The CDR3 sequence is CSVGGHNEKLFF. For the CDR3, the DNA is TGCAGCGTTGGGGGGCACAATGAAAAACTGTTTTTT.

The chain links TRBV21-1 to TRBJ1-2; the table's TRBD1 call for D was not verified on the DNA. TRBV21-1 is an annotated pseudogene. The CDR3 spans 13 residues. Here the CDR3 reads CASRAGNNYGYTF. In DNA form, the CDR3 reads TGTGCCAGCAGAGCAGGGAACAACTATGGCTACACCTTC.

V and J are TRBV5-3 and TRBJ2-7, with 8 bases lining up with TRBD1. TRBV5-3 is an ORF; its function is uncertain. The CDR3 runs 15 residues. V trimming: 3 bases; J trimming: 5 bases; junction bases outside the gene matches: 10. The CDR3 loop is CARSSRGPWGHEQYF. CDR3 DNA: TGTGCCAGAAGCTCCAGGGGGCCCTGGGGCCACGAGCAGTACTTC.

The chain joins TRBV4-2 to TRBJ2-1, with 13 bases matching TRBD2. This CDR3 has 16 residues. With V trimmed by 7 bases and J by 7 bases, 10 bases remained unmatched. Germline-derived CDR1 and CDR2 are LGHNA and YNFKEQ. The CDR3 DNA is TGTGCCAGCACCCACTCCGGGACTAGCGGGACAAATGAGCAGTTCTTC. Protein: CASTHSGTSGTNEQFF.

The chain couples TRBV9 to TRBJ2-3, with D perhaps TRBD2 (6 bases). Per germline, CDR1 SGDLS and CDR2 YYNGEE. V lost 0 bases and J lost 0, with 14 bases in between. The CDR3 covers 17 residues. DNA for the CDR3: TGTGCCAGCAGCGTAGTCGGCCGAGGGACTAGCACAGATACGCAGTATTTT. Protein sequence: CASSVVGRGTSTDTQYF.